One sample yielded the 30 T cell receptor beta chains listed below, sequenced in a study of metastatic and nonmetastatic thyroid tumors (dated by TCRdb to the early 2020s). The library relied on PCR. The sequencing machine was an Illumina HiSeq 4000. Using fastp trimming at Q25 and MiXCR clonotype assembly, TCRdb reanalyzed the public sequencing data and kept in-frame beta chains. Counted in this sample were tens of thousands of clones; about 30% of them appeared once. 16% of the sample lies in the top ten. Before undergoing thyroid surgery, none of the patients had been given any kind of treatment. The sequenced sample was tumor tissue. All receptors come from a female donor with papillary thyroid cancer or a benign thyroid nodule (not recorded which). Some clones in this sample may be carry-over from other donors' samples.

This clone was seen a handful of times. This chain links TRBV5-1 with TRBJ1-1; the D is unclear. Trimming removed 5 bases from V and 1 base from J, with 9 bases in between. This CDR3 comprises 13 residues. In germline, CDR1 is SGHRS, CDR2 YFSETQ. CDR3 nucleotide sequence: TGCGCCAGCAGACAAGACGCGAACACTGAAGCTTTCTTT. This sequence encodes CASRQDANTEAFF. The full variable domain, rest sourced from reference TRBV5-1 and TRBJ1-1, is KAGVTQTPRYLIKTRGQQVTLSCSPISGHRSVSWYQQTPGQGLQFLFEYFSETQRNKGNFPGRFSGRQFSNSRSEMNVSTLELGDSALYLCASRQDANTEAFFGQGTRLTVV.

This clone occurred a few times. The chain uses TRBV28 and TRBJ2-7; possibly TRBD2 for D (5 bases). Germline CDR1 MDHEN, CDR2 SYDVKM. V was trimmed by 7 bases and J by 0 bases, leaving 10 bases between them. The CDR3 loop spans 13 amino acids. The CDR3 is CASNRGYSYEQYF. DNA for the CDR3: TGTGCCAGCAATCGGGGATACTCCTACGAGCAGTACTTC.

This clone was found many times. This chain connects TRBV28 to TRBJ2-2; TRBD2 matches at 9 bases. This CDR3 is 16 amino acids long. Germline CDR1 and CDR2: MDHEN and SYDVKM. V lost 8 bases, J lost 5 bases, and 12 bases stayed unmatched. The CDR3 bases are TGTGCCAGCCGCGGCGCGCGGGAGGGGGCTACCGGGGAGCTGTTTTTT. Its translation is CASRGAREGATGELFF.

The genes are TRBV7-9 and TRBJ2-7; D is perhaps TRBD2 (6 bases). There are 14 residues in the CDR3. V was pared by 5 bases and J by 3 bases, with 14 bases between. Per the germline V gene, CDR1 is SEHNR and CDR2 is FQNEAQ (reference sequence). DNA for the CDR3: TGTGCCAGCAGCCTGGAGGGAAGGGTCTACGAGCAGTACTTC. Encoded protein: CASSLEGRVYEQYF.

This clone was detected only a few times. This chain uses TRBV6-1 with TRBJ1-5; 8 bases are shared with TRBD1. Trimming cost V 8 bases and J 4 bases; bases outside gene matches: 7. This CDR3 spans 14 amino acids. CDR1 and CDR2 (germline): MNHNS, SASEGT. The CDR3 DNA is TGTGCCAGCTGGGAACAGGGGGGTAATCAGCCCCAGCATTTT. Its translation is CASWEQGGNQPQHF.

This rearrangement joins TRBV5-1 to TRBJ2-1; no reliable D call. The CDR3 totals 16 residues. The germline V gene has CDR1 SGHRS and CDR2 YFSETQ. Trimming removed 1 base at V and 0 bases at J, with 11 bases between. This CDR3 is CASSLKGLSSYNEQFF. The DNA for the CDR3 is TGCGCCAGCAGCTTGAAGGGCTTAAGCTCCTACAATGAGCAGTTCTTC.

This clone turned up a few times. This chain joins TRBV6-1 and TRBJ1-6, with 9 bases lining up with TRBD1. The CDR3 contains 15 residues. The germline CDR1 and CDR2 sequences are MNHNS and SASEGT. Trimming cost V 6 bases and J 6 bases; bases outside gene matches: 6. The CDR3 DNA sequence: TGTGCCAGCAGCCCACAGGGGGCAAGTAATTCACCCCTCCACTTT. Translation: CASSPQGASNSPLHF.

This sequence joins TRBV19 and TRBJ2-7, with 10 nucleotides matching TRBD1. The germline gives CDR1 LNHDA, CDR2 SQIVND (reference sequence). The CDR3 is 13 amino acids. V shed 4 bases and J 6 bases; nucleotides not matched to a gene: 3. CDR3 sequence reads: CASSTGTGVEQYF. The CDR3 nucleotides are TGTGCCAGTAGTACCGGGACAGGGGTCGAGCAGTACTTC.

The genes are TRBV11-2 and TRBJ2-1, with 9 nucleotides matching TRBD1. The CDR3 is 15 residues long. Germline CDR1 SGHAT, CDR2 FQNNGV. V shed 5 bases and J 4 bases; nucleotides not matched to a gene: 6. CDR3 sequence reads: CASSRRDRVYNEQFF. DNA for the CDR3: TGTGCCAGCAGCCGCCGGGACAGGGTTTACAATGAGCAGTTCTTC.

This clone was seen only a few times. The chain is built from TRBV27 and TRBJ2-7; D ambiguous. Germline CDR1 MNHEY, CDR2 SMNVEV (reference sequence). The CDR3 has 16 residues. V lost 5 bases and J 1 base, leaving 18 bases between the germline ends. The CDR3 sequence is CASSAYNADLSYEQYF. The CDR3 DNA follows: TGTGCCAGCAGTGCCTACAATGCTGACTTATCCTACGAGCAGTACTTC.

The rearrangement joins TRBV20-1 to TRBJ2-3; D is possibly TRBD2 (6 bases). Germline values: CDR1 DFQATT, CDR2 SNEGSKA (reference sequence). The V end was cut by 3 bases, the J end by 7 bases, with 17 bases between. The CDR3 consists of 14 residues. Here the CDR3 reads CSARDYGGVNTQYF. The CDR3, as DNA: TGCAGTGCTAGGGACTATGGGGGTGTGAATACGCAGTATTTT.

This clone showed up just a few times. The chain links TRBV6-2 or TRBV6-3 to TRBJ2-1; D gene unclear. Between the trimmed V and J ends, which lost 3 bases and 6 bases, there was a span of 3 bases. The V gene's germline CDR1 is MNHEY and CDR2 SVGEGT. The CDR3 has 11 amino acids. This CDR3 reads CASSYFNEQFF. As DNA, the CDR3 is TGTGCCAGCAGTTATTTCAATGAGCAGTTCTTC.

This clone was observed many times. The rearrangement links TRBV6-1 to TRBJ1-6; D is uncertain. The CDR3 spans 16 residues. Trimming left V 1 base short and J 7 bases short, with 14 bases between. The germline CDR1 and CDR2 sequences are MNHNS and SASEGT. Here the CDR3 reads CASSEDPLGGNSPLHF. For the CDR3, the DNA is TGTGCCAGCAGTGAAGATCCTCTGGGAGGAAATTCACCCCTCCACTTT.

V gene TRBV5-1 combines with J gene TRBJ2-7; no clear D. CDR1 SGHRS and CDR2 YFSETQ come from the germline V gene. V lost 5 bases and J lost 4, with 10 bases in between. CDR3 size: 12 residues. The CDR3 DNA reads TGCGCCAGCAGTTTAGACCTATACGAGCAGTACTTC. Its protein product is CASSLDLYEQYF.

This clone turned up a few times. The junction departs from the called germline gene at one end, perhaps through a read error. The J gene is TRBJ1-2, the V gene TRBV12-3 or TRBV12-4; 10 bases agree with TRBD1. The CDR3 consists of 14 residues. CDR3 sequence reads: CANSLGQGNYGYTF. The CDR3 coding sequence is TGTGCCAACAGTTTGGGACAGGGGAACTATGGCTACACCTTC.

This chain links TRBV19 with TRBJ1-1; no clear D gene. The CDR3 sequence is 14 residues long. The germline gives CDR1 LNHDA, CDR2 SQIVND (reference sequence). V shed 5 bases and J shed 5 bases, with 15 bases lying between them. This chain's CDR3 is CASSYKGGGTEAFF. In DNA form, the CDR3 reads TGTGCCAGTAGTTATAAGGGCGGAGGTACTGAAGCTTTCTTT.

The chain carries TRBV19 and TRBJ2-1; D is perhaps TRBD1 (6 bases). V dropped 10 bases and J dropped 5 bases, with 12 bases sitting between them. This CDR3 is 12 amino acids long. Germline V gene sequence: CDR1 LNHDA, CDR2 SQIVND (reference sequence). CDR3 loop: CATFNRDNEQFF. CDR3 in DNA: TGTGCCACCTTTAACAGGGACAATGAGCAGTTCTTC.

This clone was counted once. The rearrangement joins TRBV5-1 to TRBJ2-1; 7 bases are a match to TRBD2. Per the germline V gene, CDR1 is SGHRS and CDR2 is YFSETQ. After removal of 7 bases from V and 0 bases from J, the junction contained 7 bases not matched to a gene. This CDR3 is built from 15 residues. DNA of the CDR3: TGCGCCAGCCGGTTGGGGGGGAGCTCCTACAATGAGCAGTTCTTC. Translating gives CASRLGGSSYNEQFF.

This clone was seen more than once but under ten times. The V call is TRBV6-1, the J call TRBJ2-1, with D possibly being TRBD1 or TRBD2 (5 bases each). This CDR3 contains 14 residues. V dropped 7 bases and J dropped 1 base, with 11 bases sitting between them. Germline CDR1 MNHNS, CDR2 SASEGT. This chain's CDR3 is CASKSGQSYNEQFF. CDR3 DNA sequence: TGTGCCAGCAAATCGGGGCAGTCCTACAATGAGCAGTTCTTC.

CDR3: CASSLITDTQYF. The CDR3, as DNA: TGTGCCAGCAGTTTAATTACAGATACGCAGTATTTT. The genes are TRBV28 and TRBJ2-3; D unclear. CDR1 is MDHEN and CDR2 is SYDVKM in the germline V gene. The CDR3 is 12 residues long. V was shortened by 2 bases and J by 3 bases, with 3 bases between the two germline ends.

This clone was counted between two and nine times. The chain uses TRBV28 and TRBJ1-3; tentative D call: TRBD1 (5 bases). The CDR3 runs to 15 residues. Germline assignment: CDR1 MDHEN and CDR2 SYDVKM. Trimming shortened V by 2 bases and J by 0 bases, and 8 bases separated the two germline ends. The CDR3 spells CASSLPTASGNTIYF. The DNA of the CDR3 is TGTGCCAGCAGTTTACCGACAGCCTCTGGAAACACCATATATTTT. Variable domain in full (rest from reference TRBV28 and TRBJ1-3): DVKVTQSSRYLVKRTGEKVFLECVQDMDHENMFWYRQDPGLGLRLIYFSYDVKMKEKGDIPEGYSVSREKKERFSLILESASTNQTSMYLCASSLPTASGNTIYFGEGSWLTVV.

This clone was picked up a small number of times. The rearrangement joins TRBV6-2 or TRBV6-3 to TRBJ1-1, with no clear D. This CDR3 spans 15 amino acids. The germline CDR1 and CDR2 sequences are MNHEY and SVGEGT. V gave up 0 bases and J gave up 4 bases, with 12 bases separating them. CDR3 in amino acids: CASSYSTTDGTEAFF. CDR3 DNA sequence: TGTGCCAGCAGTTACTCCACTACTGATGGCACTGAAGCTTTCTTT.

This clone has at least ten counts. The genes are TRBV6-1 and TRBJ2-7, with TRBD1 matching 10 bases. This CDR3 region has 16 residues. CDR1 MNHNS and CDR2 SASEGT come from the germline V gene. The V and J ends lost 6 bases and 5 bases, in that order; junction bases with no gene match: 13. In DNA, the CDR3 is TGTGCCAGCAGAATGACAGGGGGCGCAGTTGACCACGAGCAGTACTTC. Translated, it gives CASRMTGGAVDHEQYF.

The CDR3 loop reads CASSRQGATGELFF. In DNA, the CDR3 is TGTGCCAGCAGTAGGCAGGGGGCAACCGGGGAGCTGTTTTTT. The V and J genes are TRBV6-1 and TRBJ2-2, with 8 positions matching TRBD1. The CDR3 contains 14 residues. In germline, CDR1 is MNHNS, CDR2 SASEGT. The V and J ends lost 5 bases and 5 bases, in that order; junction bases with no gene match: 4.

This clone has more than one count but fewer than ten. CDR3: CASSEEGGYNEQFF. CDR3 nucleotide sequence: TGTGCCAGCAGTGAAGAGGGTGGCTACAATGAGCAGTTCTTC. The chain uses TRBV2 and TRBJ2-1; D call uncertain. The germline V gene has CDR1 SNHLY and CDR2 FYNNEI. The germline V and J ends were trimmed by 1 base and 3 bases, with 7 bases remaining between them. CDR3 length equals 14 residues.

This clone was seen a handful of times. V and J are TRBV6-1 and TRBJ2-1; D uncertain. V lost 5 bases and J lost 0, with 11 bases in between. The length of the CDR3 is 15 residues. Germline loops: CDR1 MNHNS, CDR2 SASEGT. CDR3 bases: TGTGCCAGCAGTCCAGGACGTAGCTCCTACAATGAGCAGTTCTTC. Translation gives CASSPGRSSYNEQFF.

This clone was found a few times. CDR3 in amino acids: CASSMSGRVNEQFF. In nucleotides, the CDR3 is TGTGCCAGTAGTATGAGCGGGAGGGTCAATGAGCAGTTCTTC. The chain uses TRBV19 and TRBJ2-1; the match to TRBD2 covers 10 bases. With 3 bases clipped from V and 6 bases from J, the junction kept 2 bases outside the gene matches. This CDR3 is 14 amino acids long. Germline V gene data show CDR1 as LNHDA and CDR2 as SQIVND (reference sequence).

A few counts support this clone. The chain links TRBV24-1 to TRBJ2-1, with 9 bases identical to TRBD2. Germline V gives CDR1 KGHDR, CDR2 SFDVKD. Unmatched junction bases numbered 2, after V lost 1 base and J lost 2 bases. This CDR3 has 16 amino acids. CDR3 loop: CATSDFAGGTYNEQFF. CDR3 in DNA: TGTGCCACCAGTGATTTTGCGGGAGGGACCTACAATGAGCAGTTCTTC.

The chain combines TRBV6-1 with TRBJ2-1, with a tentative D call TRBD1 (6 bases). Trimming stripped 5 bases from V and 8 bases from J, with 16 bases between. Germline V gene sequence: CDR1 MNHNS, CDR2 SASEGT. The length of the CDR3 is 14 residues. This CDR3 is CASSPGDIFDEQFF. DNA of the CDR3: TGTGCCAGCAGTCCCGGGGACATTTTCGATGAGCAGTTCTTC.

The chain joins TRBV5-1 to TRBJ1-1, with D uncertain. The CDR3 consists of 11 residues. Trimming removed 5 bases at V and 4 bases at J, with 6 bases between. Germline CDR1 is SGHRS and CDR2 is YFSETQ. CDR3 residues: CASRLGTEAFF. In DNA form, the CDR3 reads TGCGCCAGCAGGCTTGGCACTGAAGCTTTCTTT. Full variable domain (remainder filled in from reference TRBV5-1 and TRBJ1-1): KAGVTQTPRYLIKTRGQQVTLSCSPISGHRSVSWYQQTPGQGLQFLFEYFSETQRNKGNFPGRFSGRQFSNSRSEMNVSTLELGDSALYLCASRLGTEAFFGQGTRLTVV.